Included here is one T cell receptor (beta chain) sequence, with context. Its antigen remains unidentified. No base quality information exists; no much larger clone differs at one position. Moderately to severely active disease, a Clinical Activity Score of at least 3, a NOSPECS grade of at least 4, and a duration under 3 months were present in ophthalmopathy patients. The study excluded patients with uncontrolled infections, other autoimmune diseases, pregnancy or lactation. Diagnoses were based on clinical symptoms, serum thyroxine and TRAb, thyroid ultrasound and orbital computed tomography. PBMCs were isolated from more than 8 ml of fresh peripheral blood by Ficoll-Paque density gradient centrifugation. Trizol reagent was used to extract total RNA, and RNA quality was then checked on an Agilent 2100 Bioanalyzer. Amplification of TCR beta CDR3 regions was carried out from RNA transcripts. The first round of RT-PCR for the TCR CDR3 was performed with the HTBI primer set and the Qiagen OneStep RT-PCR kit. Libraries were constructed in a second round of multiplex PCR, after which size selection and purification were performed. The libraries were sequenced on an Illumina HiSeq2000 using paired-end 100 bp reads. On the authors' methods: SOAPnuke was used to process the raw data, throwing out any read that contained adapters or uncalled bases, had a mean Phred below 15, or lacked an exact constant-primer or identifier match. COPE v1.2.5 was used to merge the high-quality paired reads, and each unique nucleotide sequence was defined as a clonotype. Clonotypes were aligned to IMGT TRBV, TRBD and TRBJ reference segments using MiTCR v1.1. The analysis was restricted to V-J combinations with a frequency above 0.0001, which together covered 99% to 99.2% of the repertoires. A TCS score was defined as the ratio between F50 (clonal expansion) and ExV (chaos), using BLOSUM62-based TCRdist between CDR3 peptides within each V-J. Welch's t-statistics and random forest reduced fewer than 600 V-J features to under 15, which were used in a naive Bayes classifier (R e1071). TCRdb cleaned the public reads at Q25 with fastp, built clones with MiXCR and kept in-frame beta chains. Each entry merges the rows of one CDR3 protein and shows their most common DNA and genes. The V and J calls were determined by TCRdb, not by the authors. This sample comprises about 270,000 distinct CDR3 sequences, about 20% of them detected only once. The biggest ten clones account for roughly 60% of the sample.

This entry comes from a study of T cells in Graves' hyperthyroidism and ophthalmopathy (dated by TCRdb to between 2018 and 2021). Some background on the complete study: Peripheral blood samples were taken at initial diagnosis, before any treatment was given. An independent validation cohort of under 20 hyperthyroidism patients and 17 patients who later progressed to ophthalmopathy tested prospective prediction of ophthalmopathy. TCR V-J signatures able to tell the groups apart were searched for in a discovery cohort of 100 or so patients, of whom over 40 had Graves' ophthalmopathy and around 58 had stable Graves' hyperthyroidism. The approximately 90 discovery patients were divided at random into training and test sets in a 7:3 ratio. The study also compared thyroid tissue and blood T-cell repertoires from several Graves' hyperthyroidism patients. The paper reports TCR Vbeta CDR3 sequencing of some 140 peripheral blood samples: under 45 ophthalmopathy, about 75 hyperthyroidism and around 17 progressor patients. Once sampling was done, hyperthyroidism patients were given methimazole at a starting dose of 30 mg daily, whereas ophthalmopathy patients were given high-dose intravenous methylprednisolone.

Its CDR3 holds 14 amino acids, cysteine through phenylalanine. This entry keeps only the CDR3 DNA: 42 bases, framed from base 1. Cut back by 6 bases and 4 bases, the V and J ends lie 16 bases apart. In the germline V gene, CDR1 corresponds to MNHEY and CDR2 to SVGEGT. Overall study results and their limits: Sample size was not statistically predetermined, and blinding of investigators to group allocation was not performed. Most expanded thyroid clonotypes (frequency above 0.001) were also detected in blood, suggesting blood repertoires may reflect thyroid immune responses. In validation, the model predicted progression to ophthalmopathy with over 60% sensitivity and around 72% specificity, a median of 6.5 months before onset. A 13 V-J signature model separated ophthalmopathy from stable hyperthyroidism, with about 90% sensitivity and roughly 81% specificity in cross-validation and 80%/75% in testing.

Input material: blood. The origin of this receptor is a man aged 30 to 39 with Graves' ophthalmopathy. Recombination linked TRBV6-2 or TRBV6-3 to TRBJ2-7, and the D gene may be TRBD1, 7 bases matching. The sequenced DNA is TGTGCCAGCAGCTACGGAGGGGGCGTATACGAGCAGTACTTC. This is translated as CASSYGGGVYEQYF.